This TCR beta chain was sequenced for a study of human T cells and chemical hapten exposure. The CDR3 is 15 residues long. Trimming cost V 0 bases and J 8 bases; bases outside gene matches: 9. The V gene's germline CDR1 is SGHRS and CDR2 YFSETQ. Described time point: pre-sensitization, week 0. Treatment of the sample: therapeutic diphenylcyclopropenone sensitization with weekly scalp DPC. Study-wide results and limits: DPC sensitization produced no change in TCRs with frequency above 1 in 1000.

On this clonotype: Its target is not known.

TCRdb recomputed calls from the RACE reads with MiXCR, one row per CDR3 protein. The sample lists 280,000 or so distinct CDR3 sequences; over 7.5% were seen once. This sequence was found in a man younger than 35 with alopecia areata. Some clones in this sample may be carry-over from other donors' samples. The chain has TRBV5-1 and TRBJ1-1; the match to TRBD1 covers 8 bases. The sample here was whole blood, taken in connection with sensitization to the hapten diphenylcyclopropenone (DPC). In DNA form, the CDR3 reads TGCGCCAGCAGCTTGGACCCTGACAGGGGAGTAGAAGCTTTCTTT. Amino acids: CASSLDPDRGVEAFF.